This T cell receptor (beta chain) was identified in a study of T cell responses to AZD1222 COVID-19 vaccine. Background on the study: Second doses that came at about 4 or about 12 weeks were put together. Study conclusions and caveats: White British donors predominated, females outnumbered males, and clonal diversity was possibly underestimated. Without day 14 samples, only post-peak T cell repertoires were studied. Recipients of two AZD1222 doses showed rising Spike-specific TCR breadth and depth.

Note on this clone: The target antigen is unknown.

Profiling relied on immunoSEQ multiplex PCR, and the TCRdb table lists in-frame clones only, not all of them. This sample has around 100,000 clones, with around nine tenths found just once. The CDR3 covers 18 residues. Germline-derived CDR1 and CDR2 are LNHNV and YYDKDF (reference sequence). V was pared by 0 bases and J by 9 bases, with 21 bases between. The chain uses TRBV15 and TRBJ1-6, with D maybe TRBD1 (5 bases). The sequenced sample was peripheral blood, obtained on day 0 of AZD1222 vaccination. The clonotype comes from an adult in good health. CDR3 in DNA: TGTGCCACCAGCAGAGATGTTCAGACAGTCGCCCCGGGTTCACCCCTCCACTTT. Amino acids: CATSRDVQTVAPGSPLHF. The full variable domain, in which reference TRBV15 and TRBJ1-6 provide the parts outside the CDR3, is DAMVIQNPRYQVTQFGKPVTLSCSQTLNHNVMYWYQQKSSQAPKLLFHYYDKDFNNEADTPDNFQSRRPNTSFCFLDIRSPGLGDTAMYLCATSRDVQTVAPGSPLHFGNGTRLTVT.